This T cell receptor (beta chain) was sequenced in a study of cytomegalovirus exposure and HLA in healthy donors. All donors participated as healthy donors of bone marrow. Use of 60 Vbeta and 13 Jbeta primers characterized the PCR. The protocol was immunoSEQ multiplex PCR, while the TCRdb copy is restricted to in-frame clones and leaves out a portion. The table records hundreds of thousands of clones, roughly 75% of them present only once. V lost 5 bases and J lost 6, with 14 bases in between. In germline, CDR1 is SGHTA, CDR2 FQGTGA. The CDR3 has 15 residues. Study-level points and caveats: From TCR beta sequences, most subjects' HLA-A and HLA-B alleles were reportedly predicted accurately. Researchers reported in a later analysis that a missense DCLRE1C variant was tied to TCR beta V- and J-gene trimming. TCR sequences were mostly rare, though some public TCRs occurred in many donors.

To note about this clone: Its antigen remains unknown.

The source of this sequence is a woman aged 25-40 years in good health and CMV-seronegative. The sequenced sample consisted of PBMCs. V gene TRBV7-3 combines with J gene TRBJ1-6; D remains unclear. Here the CDR3 DNA reads TGTGCCAGCAGCCAAAACGGCGGTTCTAATTCACCCCTCCACTTT. It is translated as CASSQNGGSNSPLHF.